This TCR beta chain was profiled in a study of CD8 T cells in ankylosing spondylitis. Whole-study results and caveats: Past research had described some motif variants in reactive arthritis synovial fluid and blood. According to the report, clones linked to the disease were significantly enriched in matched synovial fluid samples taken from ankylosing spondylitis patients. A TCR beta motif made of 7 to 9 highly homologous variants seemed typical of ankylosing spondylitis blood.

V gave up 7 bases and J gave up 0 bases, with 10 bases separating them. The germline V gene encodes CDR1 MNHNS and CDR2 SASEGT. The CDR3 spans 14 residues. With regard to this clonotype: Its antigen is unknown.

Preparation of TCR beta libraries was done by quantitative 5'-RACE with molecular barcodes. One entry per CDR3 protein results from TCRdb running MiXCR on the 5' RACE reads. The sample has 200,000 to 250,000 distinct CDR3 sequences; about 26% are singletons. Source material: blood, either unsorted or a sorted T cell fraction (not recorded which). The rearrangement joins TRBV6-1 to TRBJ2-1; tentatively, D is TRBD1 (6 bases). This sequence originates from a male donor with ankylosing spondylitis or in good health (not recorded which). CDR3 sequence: CASTLTGSYNEQFF. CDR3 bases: TGTGCCAGCACCCTGACAGGCTCCTACAATGAGCAGTTCTTC.